Shown below are 14 T cell receptor beta chains from a single sample sequenced in a study of shared clonotypes between healthy human individuals (TCRdb year 2020). The library was prepared using the immunoSEQ multiplex PCR assay. TCRdb provides this immuneACCESS table in a form limited to in-frame rearrangements. Some clones are lacking; in checked studies, under half of them reflect an unresolved V gene, and why the rest are absent is not known. The sample data list over 1.5 million clones, and 98% of these were observed just once. The ten most abundant clones make up about 0.45% of the sample. The sequencing input was naive CD4+ T cells sorted from blood. The cell subset or site label, as the study defines it: CD45RA+ positively selected. All receptors derive from a man aged 25-45 years in good health.

The J gene is TRBJ2-1, the V gene TRBV4-1; unclear D gene. The germline V gene encodes CDR1 MGHRA and CDR2 YSYEKL. The CDR3 is 13 residues long. V was trimmed by 0 bases and J by 12 bases, leaving 12 bases between them. CDR3 in DNA: TGCGCCAGCAGCCAAGAAGTTGTGCTCGGGCAGTTCTTC. Protein product: CASSQEVVLGQFF.

This rearrangement joins TRBV11-3 to TRBJ1-2; no clear D gene. This CDR3 has 13 amino acids. V was clipped by 5 bases and J by 4 bases, with 11 bases between them. Germline V gene data show CDR1 as SGHNT and CDR2 as YENEEA. The CDR3 nucleotides read TGTGCCAGCAGCCTAAAAGGGCCCTATGGCTACACCTTC. This gives the protein CASSLKGPYGYTF.

This chain joins TRBV7-9 and TRBJ2-7; D assignment may be TRBD1 or TRBD2 (5 bases each). CDR3 size: 13 residues. Germline CDR1 and CDR2: SEHNR and FQNEAQ (reference sequence). The V gene lost 2 bases and the J gene lost 3 bases, with 8 bases spanning the gap. The CDR3 nucleotides read TGTGCCAGCAGCTTACGGGACCTCTACGAGCAGTACTTC. This sequence encodes CASSLRDLYEQYF. Based on the CDR3 plus reference TRBV7-9 and TRBJ2-7, the full variable domain is DTGVSQNPRHKITKRGQNVTFRCDPISEHNRLYWYRQTLGQGPEFLTYFQNEAQLEKSRLLSDRFSAERPKGSFSTLEIQRTEQGDSAMYLCASSLRDLYEQYFGPGTRLTVT.

CDR3 DNA: TGTGCCAGCAGCGCCAGGTTGGAGCAGTACTTC. This encodes CASSARLEQYF. The chain links TRBV21-1 to TRBJ2-7; TRBD1, the table's D call, was not compared with the DNA. TRBV21-1 is a documented pseudogene. This CDR3 has 11 residues.

This chain connects TRBV4-1 to TRBJ2-4; 8 nucleotides align to TRBD1. Germline CDR1 is MGHRA and CDR2 is YSYEKL. The CDR3 totals 13 residues. Trimming took 4 bases from V and 9 from J; bases not matched to a gene: 5. The CDR3 region has the DNA TGCGCCAGCAGCCGCGACAGGGGCGGCATTCAGTACTTC. It yields the protein CASSRDRGGIQYF.

The rearrangement links TRBV30 to TRBJ2-7; D unresolved. Trimming took 4 bases from V and 0 from J, leaving 13 bases between them. This CDR3 region has 14 residues. Germline V CDR1 and CDR2: GTSNPN, SVGIG (reference sequence). The CDR3, as DNA: TGTGCCTGGAAGGTCTTCGGCCGCTCCTACGAGCAGTACTTC. It is translated as CAWKVFGRSYEQYF. Filled out from reference TRBV30 and TRBJ2-7, the complete variable domain reads SQTIHQWPATLVQPVGSPLSLECTVEGTSNPNLYWYRQAAGRGLQLLFYSVGIGQISSEVPQNLSASRPQDRQFILSSKKLLLSDSGFYLCAWKVFGRSYEQYFGPGTRLTVT.

The chain recombines TRBV7-9 with TRBJ1-2; 9 positions agree with TRBD1. With V trimmed by 3 bases and J by 7 bases, 9 bases remained unmatched. This CDR3 has 15 residues. CDR1 and CDR2 (germline): SEHNR, FQNEAQ (reference sequence). Here the CDR3 reads CASSFKGTGSVGYTF. The CDR3 nucleotides read TGTGCCAGCAGCTTCAAGGGGACAGGGAGTGTTGGCTACACCTTC.

The chain employs TRBV11-3 and TRBJ1-2; TRBD1 is a possible D gene (6 bases). The CDR3 runs to 15 residues. V lost 1 base to trimming and J lost 1 base, with 10 bases between them. Germline V lookup: CDR1 SGHNT, CDR2 YENEEA. CDR3 bases: TGTGCCAGCAGCTTAGGAGGGACAATTAACTATGGCTACACCTTC. This codes for CASSLGGTINYGYTF.

This chain links TRBV7-8 with TRBJ2-6; possibly TRBD1 for D (7 bases). Germline CDR1 SGHVS, CDR2 FQNEAQ. This CDR3 spans 17 amino acids. V was clipped by 5 bases and J by 1 base, with 15 bases between them. CDR3 sequence (DNA): TGTGCCAGCAGCCGACGACAGGGACTGTCTGGGGCCAACGTCCTGACTTTC. It encodes CASSRRQGLSGANVLTF.

In the case of this clone: The sample holds other DNA sequences that translate to the same CDR3. The chain combines TRBV9 with TRBJ2-3, with D maybe TRBD2 (5 bases). CDR1 is SGDLS, CDR2 YYNGEE, per germline. Trimming took off 0 bases at V and 1 base at J, with 9 bases between the two ends. The CDR3 is 15 amino acids. In DNA, the CDR3 is TGTGCCAGCAGCGTAGGAGGGCTGGGCACAGATACGCAGTATTTT. It encodes CASSVGGLGTDTQYF.

Concerning this clone: The sample has other DNA sequences that encode this CDR3 too. This rearrangement joins TRBV7-3 to TRBJ2-7; weak D call: TRBD2 (5 bases). Germline assignment: CDR1 SGHTA and CDR2 FQGTGA. This CDR3 is built from 13 residues. The germline V and J ends were trimmed by 0 bases and 3 bases, with 6 bases remaining between them. The CDR3 bases are TGTGCCAGCAGCTTAACCGGGGTCTACGAGCAGTACTTC. Its protein product is CASSLTGVYEQYF.

The CDR3 sequence: CASSRTFGSNQPQHF. The CDR3, as DNA: TGTGCCAGCAGTAGGACATTCGGTAGCAATCAGCCCCAGCATTTT. This chain connects TRBV28 to TRBJ1-5; TRBD1 is a possible D gene (5 bases). The CDR3 extends over 15 amino acids. CDR1 is MDHEN, CDR2 SYDVKM, per germline. Trimming pared 5 bases from V and 0 bases from J, leaving 11 bases between.

This chain links TRBV6-8 with TRBJ2-3; TRBD1 is a possible D gene (6 bases). Trimming removed 5 bases from V and 3 bases from J, with 21 bases in between. Germline CDR1 is MNHGY and CDR2 is SAAAGT. The CDR3 length is 17 residues. CDR3 DNA: TGTGCCAGCAGTCGAACGGGACACCCAAGGGGGACAGATACGCAGTATTTT. Translating it yields CASSRTGHPRGTDTQYF.

J is TRBJ2-1 and V is TRBV7-9; D is uncertain. This CDR3 contains 11 residues. Trimming stripped 6 bases from V and 15 bases from J, with 15 bases between. CDR1 and CDR2 (germline): SEHNR, FQNEAQ (reference sequence). CDR3 bases: TGTGCCAGCAGTATAGACGGCTTTCGGTTCTTC. Its translation is CASSIDGFRFF.